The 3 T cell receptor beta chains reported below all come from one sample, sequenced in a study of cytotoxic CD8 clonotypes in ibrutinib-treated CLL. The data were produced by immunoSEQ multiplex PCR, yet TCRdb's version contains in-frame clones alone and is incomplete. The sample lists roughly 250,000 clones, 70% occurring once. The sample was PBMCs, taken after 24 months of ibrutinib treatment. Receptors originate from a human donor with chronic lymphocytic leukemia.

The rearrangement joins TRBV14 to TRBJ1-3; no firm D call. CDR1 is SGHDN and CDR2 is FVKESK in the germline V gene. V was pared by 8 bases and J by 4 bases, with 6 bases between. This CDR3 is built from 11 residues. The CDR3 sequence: CASGRGNTIYF. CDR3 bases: TGTGCCAGCGGAAGGGGAAACACCATATATTTT.

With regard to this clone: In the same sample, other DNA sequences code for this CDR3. The chain's CDR3 is CASSPGPSYEQYF. In DNA, the CDR3 is TGTGCCAGCAGCCCGGGACCCTCCTACGAGCAGTACTTC. This sequence joins TRBV5-6 and TRBJ2-7, with D tentatively TRBD1 or TRBD2 (5 bases each). CDR1 is SGHDT and CDR2 is YYEEEE in the germline V gene. Trimming removed 4 bases from V and 0 bases from J, with 8 bases in between. The CDR3 has 13 amino acids.

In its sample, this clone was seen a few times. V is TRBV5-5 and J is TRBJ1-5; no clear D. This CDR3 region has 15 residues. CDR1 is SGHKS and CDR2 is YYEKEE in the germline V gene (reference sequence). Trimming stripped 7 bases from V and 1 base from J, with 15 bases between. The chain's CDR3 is CASGRGYPSNQPQHF. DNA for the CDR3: TGTGCCAGCGGCCGAGGGTACCCGAGCAATCAGCCCCAGCATTTT.